This T cell receptor beta chain was obtained from a study of T cell responses to AZD1222 COVID-19 vaccine. Study findings and constraints: Nearly half of spike-specific TCRs reportedly target variant regions that are unmutated in the B.1.351 and B.1.1.7 variants. White British people made up most donors, females outnumbered males, and clonal diversity was possibly underestimated. Distributed over spike, vaccine-associated CD4 TCRs predominated at 160-218 and 743-854. Repertoires were obtained only post-peak T cell response.

Concerning this clone: The target antigen is unknown.

The CDR3 is 16 amino acids. Germline V gene data show CDR1 as SNHLY and CDR2 as FYNNEI. V gave up 7 bases and J gave up 0 bases; unmatched junction bases: 9. Here immunoSEQ multiplex PCR was the method, and the copy in TCRdb shows in-frame clones only, minus some. The sample has about 120,000 clones, approximately 92% seen once. The source of this sequence is an adult who received the MenACWY meningococcal vaccine as a control. This specimen was peripheral blood, taken 28 days after the second dose of the MenACWY control vaccine. The chain recombines TRBV2 with TRBJ2-3; TRBD1 matches 8 bases. CDR3 residues: CASIPTGTGSTDTQYF. The CDR3 DNA sequence: TGTGCCAGCATCCCCACGGGGACAGGTAGCACAGATACGCAGTATTTT.